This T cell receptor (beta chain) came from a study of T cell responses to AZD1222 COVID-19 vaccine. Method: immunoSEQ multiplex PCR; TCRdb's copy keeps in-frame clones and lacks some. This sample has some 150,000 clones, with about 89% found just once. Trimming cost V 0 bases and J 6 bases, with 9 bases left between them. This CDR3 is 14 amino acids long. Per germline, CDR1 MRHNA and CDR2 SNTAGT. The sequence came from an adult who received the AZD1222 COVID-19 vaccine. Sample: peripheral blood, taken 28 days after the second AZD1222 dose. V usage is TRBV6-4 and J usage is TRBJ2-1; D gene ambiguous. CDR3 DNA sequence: TGTGCCAGCAGTGACTCAGGGTTGGGCAATGAGCAGTTCTTC. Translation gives CASSDSGLGNEQFF.